This T cell receptor beta chain originates from a study of blood T cell repertoires in COVID-19. Study at large: Sites across the United States, Italy and Spain contributed samples from acute and convalescent COVID-19.

Enrolled during active infection, Seattle patients were then followed longitudinally. From germline, CDR1 is SNHLY and CDR2 FYNNEI. This CDR3 comprises 12 residues. Trimming cost V 8 bases and J 5 bases, with 12 bases left between them. Study processing details: Scientists estimated how many nucleated cells there were by amplifying reference gene primers. The data were produced by immunoSEQ multiplex PCR, yet TCRdb's version contains in-frame clones alone and is incomplete. The V and J calls and clone size come from that table; D and trimming were worked out from the DNA. Here the sample spans around 38,000 clones, 70% to 90% being singletons.

The clonotype comes from a man aged 60 to 75 with COVID-19, enrolled during active disease. Source material: peripheral blood. The V call is TRBV2, the J call TRBJ2-5; D is possibly TRBD2 (6 bases). CDR3 protein: CASAGWGETQYF. DNA of the CDR3: TGTGCCAGCGCGGGGTGGGGTGAGACCCAGTACTTC.